The 30 T cell receptor beta chains reported below all come from one sample, sequenced in a study of Ad26.COV2.S vaccination and SARS-CoV-2 variants. Produced via immunoSEQ multiplex PCR; TCRdb's table is partial and in-frame only. This sample has about 440,000 clones, with around 90% found just once. The sample's treatment: some 20 received Ad26.COV2.S at low or high dose, single or two shots; roughly five received placebo; per-sample allocation not given. Samples analyzed were those drawn on day 63 after the first vaccine or placebo injection. Sample: peripheral blood, taken in a trial of Ad26.COV2.S vaccine versus placebo. Receptors were obtained from a person aged 18-60 years who received the Ad26.COV2.S COVID-19 vaccine or a placebo.

This clone was observed a handful of times. The chain joins TRBV15 to TRBJ1-4, with D possibly being TRBD1 (5 bases). Germline V lookup: CDR1 LNHNV, CDR2 YYDKDF (reference sequence). The V end was cut by 5 bases, the J end by 9 bases, with 22 bases between. The CDR3 runs to 16 residues. CDR3 sequence reads: CATSGGSSGRIQKLFF. Written as DNA, the CDR3 is TGTGCCACCAGCGGGGGGTCAAGCGGGCGCATCCAAAAACTGTTTTTT. Full variable domain (missing parts from reference TRBV15 and TRBJ1-4): DAMVIQNPRYQVTQFGKPVTLSCSQTLNHNVMYWYQQKSSQAPKLLFHYYDKDFNNEADTPDNFQSRRPNTSFCFLDIRSPGLGDTAMYLCATSGGSSGRIQKLFFGSGTQLSVL.

The CDR3 nucleotides are TGTGCCATCAGTGAGACCAGGGTGGGCGGCGAGCAGTACTTC. Translating it yields CAISETRVGGEQYF. The chain recombines TRBV10-3 with TRBJ2-7; possible D gene TRBD1, 5 bases. The CDR3 consists of 14 residues. Looked up from germline, CDR1 is ENHRY and CDR2 is SYGVKD. The V gene lost 2 bases and the J gene lost 6 bases, with 14 bases spanning the gap.

The chain recombines TRBV29-1 with TRBJ2-1; no firm D call. V gave up 6 bases and J gave up 3 bases, with 12 bases separating them. Germline V CDR1 and CDR2: SQVTM, ANQGSEA. CDR3 size: 13 residues. The CDR3 spells CSVDRLVYNEQFF. The CDR3 DNA is TGCAGCGTGGACCGACTTGTCTACAATGAGCAGTTCTTC.

This sequence joins TRBV19 and TRBJ2-7; TRBD1 matches at 9 bases. The CDR3 has 13 amino acids. The germline V gene has CDR1 LNHDA and CDR2 SQIVND (reference sequence). DNA for the CDR3: TGTGCAACAGGGGGCCAGAGCTCCTACGAGCAGTACTTC. Encoded protein: CATGGQSSYEQYF.

This sequence joins TRBV7-2 and TRBJ2-7, with D perhaps being TRBD1 or TRBD2 (5 bases each). The CDR3 contains 14 residues. Germline CDR1 SGHTA, CDR2 FQGNSA. Trimming took off 4 bases at V and 2 bases at J, with 12 bases between the two ends. CDR3 amino acids: CASSYRDRPYEQYF. Written as DNA, the CDR3 is TGTGCCAGCAGCTACCGGGACCGCCCCTACGAGCAGTACTTC.

The chain is built from TRBV28 and TRBJ2-7, with 9 nucleotides matching TRBD1. The V segment lost 5 bases and the J segment 9 bases; nucleotides outside the gene matches: 11. The germline V gene has CDR1 MDHEN and CDR2 SYDVKM. The CDR3 has 14 amino acids. The CDR3 reads CASSPGTGTFRQYF. For the CDR3, the DNA is TGTGCCAGCAGTCCCGGGACAGGGACCTTCCGGCAGTACTTC.

The chain recombines TRBV24-1 with TRBJ2-3, with 9 bases aligning to TRBD1. The CDR3 spans 15 residues. Germline V gene lookup returns CDR1 KGHDR and CDR2 SFDVKD. The J segment lost 7 bases and the V segment lost 3 bases, leaving 7 bases of the junction unmatched. The CDR3 is CATSDTIDRGYTQYF. As DNA, the CDR3 is TGTGCCACCAGTGATACTATTGACAGGGGGTATACGCAGTATTTT.

In its sample, this clone was seen once. The chain joins TRBV2 to TRBJ1-3; no clear D gene. Germline lookup yields CDR1 SNHLY and CDR2 FYNNEI. Deletions cut 6 bases from V and 4 bases from J, with 7 bases between. The CDR3 spans 12 residues. The CDR3 DNA reads TGTGCCAGCAGCGTAATAGGAAACACCATATATTTT. Protein: CASSVIGNTIYF.

The V and J genes are TRBV30 and TRBJ2-5; 7 nucleotides match TRBD1. Losses at the gene ends were 4 bases for V and 6 bases for J; bases not matched to a gene: 8. The CDR3 contains 13 residues. The germline V gene encodes CDR1 GTSNPN and CDR2 SVGIG (reference sequence). Here the CDR3 reads CAWTQIRGKTQYF. The CDR3 bases are TGTGCCTGGACCCAAATCAGGGGGAAGACCCAGTACTTC.

The V gene is TRBV7-8, the J gene TRBJ1-1; D is ambiguous. Germline V gene lookup returns CDR1 SGHVS and CDR2 FQNEAQ. This CDR3 spans 15 amino acids. V was pared by 5 bases and J by 1 base, with 14 bases between. CDR3: CASSPIRGKNTEAFF. The DNA of the CDR3 is TGTGCCAGCAGCCCTATCCGTGGGAAGAACACTGAAGCTTTCTTT.

This clone has more than one count but fewer than ten. The chain carries TRBV6-6 and TRBJ1-1, with a weak D call TRBD1 (5 bases). CDR1 and CDR2 from the germline V gene are MNHNY and SVGAGI (reference sequence). This CDR3 spans 15 amino acids. V was shortened by 7 bases and J by 4 bases, with 19 bases between the two germline ends. The CDR3 protein is CASMSQGRFSTEAFF. The CDR3 DNA is TGTGCCAGCATGTCGCAGGGTCGGTTTAGCACTGAAGCTTTCTTT.

With respect to this clone: Other nucleotide sequences from this sample produce the same CDR3. The genes are TRBV30 and TRBJ2-5; 10 positions agree with TRBD2. V dropped 0 bases and J dropped 2; count of bases not matched to a gene: 0. Germline CDR1 reads GTSNPN; CDR2 reads SVGIG (reference sequence). The CDR3 is 14 amino acids. The CDR3 spells CAWSVLAGQETQYF. The CDR3 region has the DNA TGTGCCTGGAGTGTACTAGCGGGACAAGAGACCCAGTACTTC.

This chain joins TRBV11-2 and TRBJ2-1; 8 bases align to TRBD2. Trimming cost V 1 base and J 3 bases; bases outside gene matches: 5. Germline lookup yields CDR1 SGHAT and CDR2 FQNNGV. The CDR3 has 16 amino acids. In DNA, the CDR3 is TGTGCCAGCAGCTTAGCCGGGACTAGGAACTACAATGAGCAGTTCTTC. This translates into CASSLAGTRNYNEQFF.

The gene calls are TRBV10-1 and TRBJ1-1, with D possibly TRBD1 on 6 matching bases. This CDR3 has 15 amino acids. In germline, CDR1 is WNHNN, CDR2 SYGVQD (reference sequence). The germline V and J ends were trimmed by 7 bases and 1 base, with 16 bases remaining between them. CDR3 protein: CASKVERGANTEAFF. CDR3 sequence (DNA): TGCGCCAGCAAGGTAGAAAGGGGGGCGAACACTGAAGCTTTCTTT.

This clone was counted only a few times. The chain combines TRBV28 with TRBJ1-3; D gene uncertain. V lost 4 bases and J lost 4, with 14 bases in between. Germline-derived CDR1 and CDR2 are MDHEN and SYDVKM. This CDR3 region has 15 residues. The CDR3 sequence: CASSSPGILGNTIYF. The CDR3 nucleotides read TGTGCCAGCAGTTCCCCTGGGATACTGGGAAACACCATATATTTT.

The V gene is TRBV27, the J gene TRBJ2-7; 9 bases fit TRBD1. The CDR3 length is 16 residues. Germline V CDR1 and CDR2: MNHEY, SMNVEV (reference sequence). With 8 bases clipped from V and 4 bases from J, the junction kept 15 bases outside the gene matches. The CDR3 DNA sequence: TGTGCCAGCTCCCCTCCCCTAACAGGGGGCCCTTACGAGCAGTACTTC. Its translation: CASSPPLTGGPYEQYF.

The rearrangement uses TRBV19 and TRBJ2-6; D is unresolved. The CDR3 consists of 9 residues. Germline V gene lookup returns CDR1 LNHDA and CDR2 SQIVND (reference sequence). V was pared by 10 bases and J by 19 bases, with 14 bases between. CDR3 sequence reads: CATGPRLTF. CDR3 nucleotide sequence: TGTGCCACAGGACCCCGTCTAACTTTC. Full variable domain (outside the CDR3, taken from reference TRBV19 and TRBJ2-6): DGGITQSPKYLFRKEGQNVTLSCEQNLNHDAMYWYRQDPGQGLRLIYYSQIVNDFQKGDIAEGYSVSREKKESFPLTVTSAQKNPTAFYLCATGPRLTFGAGSRLTVL.

The CDR3 loop is CASSLGTGPYEQYF. CDR3 nucleotide sequence: TGTGCCAGCAGCTTGGGTACAGGACCCTACGAGCAGTACTTC. This rearrangement joins TRBV5-6 to TRBJ2-7, with a weak D call TRBD1 (5 bases). This CDR3 region has 14 residues. The V end lost 0 bases, the J end lost 2 bases, and 9 bases lay between the germline ends. The V gene's germline CDR1 is SGHDT and CDR2 YYEEEE.

This sequence joins TRBV5-1 and TRBJ2-1; 9 bases align to TRBD2. The CDR3 is 15 residues long. V lost 2 bases and J lost 6; bases outside the gene matches: 6. The germline V gene encodes CDR1 SGHRS and CDR2 YFSETQ. CDR3 region: CASSLTGTSTNEQFF. Written as DNA, the CDR3 is TGCGCCAGCAGCTTAACCGGGACTAGCACCAATGAGCAGTTCTTC. The variable domain in full, completed from reference TRBV5-1 and TRBJ2-1, reads KAGVTQTPRYLIKTRGQQVTLSCSPISGHRSVSWYQQTPGQGLQFLFEYFSETQRNKGNFPGRFSGRQFSNSRSEMNVSTLELGDSALYLCASSLTGTSTNEQFFGPGTRLTVL.

This rearrangement joins TRBV5-1 to TRBJ2-2; 9 bases line up with TRBD1. With 0 bases clipped from V and 4 bases from J, the junction kept 1 base outside the gene matches. Germline assignment: CDR1 SGHRS and CDR2 YFSETQ. This CDR3 contains 15 residues. CDR3 loop: CASSLEGQGTGELFF. The DNA for the CDR3 is TGCGCCAGCAGCTTGGAGGGACAGGGCACCGGGGAGCTGTTTTTT. Full variable domain (remainder filled in from reference TRBV5-1 and TRBJ2-2): KAGVTQTPRYLIKTRGQQVTLSCSPISGHRSVSWYQQTPGQGLQFLFEYFSETQRNKGNFPGRFSGRQFSNSRSEMNVSTLELGDSALYLCASSLEGQGTGELFFGEGSRLTVL.

The CDR3 sequence is CASSSLPGTSGELFF. In DNA, the CDR3 is TGTGCCAGCAGCTCGCTCCCTGGGACTTCCGGGGAGCTGTTTTTT. The V and J genes are TRBV7-8 and TRBJ2-2; the D gene is possibly TRBD2 (6 bases). This CDR3 is 15 amino acids long. From germline, CDR1 is SGHVS and CDR2 FQNEAQ. Trimming shortened V by 4 bases and J by 6 bases, and 15 bases separated the two germline ends.

This sequence joins TRBV3-1 (or the pseudogene TRBV3-2) and TRBJ2-3, with a possible D match to TRBD1 (5 bases). Trimming removed 4 bases at V and 6 bases at J, with 8 bases between. CDR1 and CDR2 from the germline V gene are LGHDT and YNNKEL (reference sequence). There are 12 residues in the CDR3. In DNA form, the CDR3 reads TGTGCCAGCAGCCGGGCAGGGGATACGCAGTATTTT. Its translation: CASSRAGDTQYF.

CDR3 loop: CASSRLGAGELFF. CDR3 coding DNA: TGTGCCAGCAGCAGGTTAGGAGCCGGGGAGCTGTTTTTT. V gene TRBV6-5 combines with J gene TRBJ2-2, with D unclear. With 6 bases removed from V and 6 bases from J, the gap between germline ends came to 11 bases. The CDR3 has 13 residues. Per germline, CDR1 MNHEY and CDR2 SVGAGI.

The V and J genes are TRBV30 and TRBJ1-2; no definite D call. The CDR3 is 12 residues long. From germline, CDR1 is GTSNPN and CDR2 SVGIG (reference sequence). The germline V and J ends were trimmed by 1 base and 10 bases, with 13 bases remaining between them. Written as DNA, the CDR3 is TGTGCCTGGAGTGAAGGCGGTATAAACTACACCTTC. It codes for CAWSEGGINYTF.

In this sample, this clone turned up a few times. The chain couples TRBV6-5 to TRBJ1-2; tentatively, D is TRBD1 (5 bases). The CDR3 totals 13 residues. Germline V CDR1 and CDR2: MNHEY, SVGAGI. The V end was cut by 9 bases, the J end by 3 bases, with 14 bases between. CDR3 DNA sequence: TGTGCCAGTGCGGCAGGGCCCTACTATGGCTACACCTTC. Its translation: CASAAGPYYGYTF.

The genes are TRBV5-1 and TRBJ2-6; maybe TRBD2 (5 bases). V dropped 3 bases and J dropped 0 bases, with 10 bases sitting between them. CDR1 is SGHRS, CDR2 YFSETQ, per germline. This CDR3 region has 16 residues. CDR3 DNA sequence: TGCGCCAGCAGCTCCCCAGGACTCTCTGGGGCCAACGTCCTGACTTTC. Protein: CASSSPGLSGANVLTF.

To note about this clone: The sample carries other DNA sequences with the same CDR3. The chain recombines TRBV28 with TRBJ2-7; 11 nucleotides align to TRBD1. CDR3 length: 14 amino acids. Germline trimming cut 5 bases from V and 4 bases from J; bases unmatched to any gene: 4. Looked up from germline, CDR1 is MDHEN and CDR2 is SYDVKM. The CDR3 bases are TGTGCCAGCAGTACCGGGACAGGGGGTTACGAGCAGTACTTC. This sequence encodes CASSTGTGGYEQYF.

This chain links TRBV6-1 with TRBJ2-1, with D hard to call. Between the trimmed V and J ends, which lost 2 bases and 3 bases, there was a span of 2 bases. CDR3 length equals 12 residues. Germline assignment: CDR1 MNHNS and CDR2 SASEGT. The CDR3 DNA sequence: TGTGCCAGCAGTGAATACTACAATGAGCAGTTCTTC. This codes for CASSEYYNEQFF.

The chain employs TRBV21-1 and TRBJ2-7; the tabulated D call, TRBD1, remains unverified against the DNA. TRBV21-1 is reported as a pseudogene. The length of the CDR3 is 17 residues. The CDR3 spells CASSNHRDRGLIYEQYF. In DNA form, the CDR3 reads TGTGCCAGCAGCAATCACCGGGACAGGGGGCTAATCTACGAGCAGTACTTC.

The V and J genes are TRBV7-2 and TRBJ2-7; 10 bases agree with TRBD2. The V gene's germline CDR1 is SGHTA and CDR2 FQGNSA. V trimming: 5 bases; J trimming: 1 base; junction bases outside the gene matches: 17. The CDR3 extends over 19 amino acids. The CDR3 sequence is CASSRTVVTSGPVSYEQYF. In DNA, the CDR3 is TGTGCCAGCAGCAGAACCGTTGTGACTAGCGGGCCTGTTTCCTACGAGCAGTACTTC.